This T cell receptor beta chain derives from a study of identical twins. The study, taken as a whole, reports: Out-of-frame alpha sequences shared between twins exhibited an excess of low generation probability.

On this clonotype: The antigen is not known.

TCRdb ran MiXCR on the 5' RACE reads and lists one entry per CDR3 protein. The sample has 650,000 to 750,000 distinct CDR3 sequences; less than 25% are singletons. These records were also assigned to another study, of T cells expressing NK-cell markers. Turning to that study: Dominant NKG2C+ clonotypes accounted for roughly 1.0-8% of CD8+ T cells in about 6 donors.

Sequenced material: PBMCs. This TCR was sampled from a woman younger than 35 in good health.

The CDR3 DNA reads TGTGCCAGCATTGGGACCCCCGGGCGCGGGGAGCTGTTTTTT. Amino acid sequence: CASIGTPGRGELFF. The chain links TRBV12-3 or TRBV12-4 to TRBJ2-2; D tentatively fits TRBD1 or TRBD2 (5 bases each). The CDR3 loop spans 14 amino acids. The V end was cut by 7 bases, the J end by 7 bases, with 16 bases between.